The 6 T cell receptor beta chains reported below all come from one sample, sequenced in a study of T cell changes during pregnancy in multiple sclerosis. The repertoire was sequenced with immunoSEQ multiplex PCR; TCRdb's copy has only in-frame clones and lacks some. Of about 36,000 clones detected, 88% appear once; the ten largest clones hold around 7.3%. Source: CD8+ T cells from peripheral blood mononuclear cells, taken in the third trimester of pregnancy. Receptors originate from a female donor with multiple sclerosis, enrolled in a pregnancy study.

This chain's CDR3 is CASSLAGTGVEKLFF. In DNA, the CDR3 is TGTGCCAGCAGCTTGGCCGGGACAGGCGTGGAAAAACTGTTTTTT. The chain couples TRBV5-5 to TRBJ1-4; 8 nucleotides line up with TRBD1. Germline CDR1 reads SGHKS; CDR2 reads YYEKEE (reference sequence). This CDR3 region has 15 residues. Losses at the gene ends were 0 bases for V and 8 bases for J; bases not matched to a gene: 6.

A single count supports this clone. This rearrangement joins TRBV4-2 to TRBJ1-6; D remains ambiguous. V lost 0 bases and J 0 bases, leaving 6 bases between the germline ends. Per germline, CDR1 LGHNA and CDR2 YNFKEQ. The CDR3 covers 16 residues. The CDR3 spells CASSQDSSSYNSPLHF. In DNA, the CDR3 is TGTGCCAGCAGCCAAGACTCGAGCTCCTATAATTCACCCCTCCACTTT.

The CDR3 nucleotides read TGCGCCAGCAGCCAAAAAGAAGGAGACACGGGGAATGAGCAGTTCTTC. This gives the protein CASSQKEGDTGNEQFF. This rearrangement joins TRBV4-3 to TRBJ2-1; TRBD2 might be the D (5 bases). V was cut by 2 bases and J by 7 bases, with 18 bases left in between. Per germline, CDR1 LGHNA and CDR2 YSLEER. The CDR3 spans 16 residues.

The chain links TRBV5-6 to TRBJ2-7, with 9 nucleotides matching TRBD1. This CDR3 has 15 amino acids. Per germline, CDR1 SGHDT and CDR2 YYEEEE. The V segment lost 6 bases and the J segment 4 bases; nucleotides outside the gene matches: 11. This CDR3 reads CASMGRDRATYEQYF. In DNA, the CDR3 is TGTGCCAGCATGGGCCGGGACAGGGCGACTTACGAGCAGTACTTC.

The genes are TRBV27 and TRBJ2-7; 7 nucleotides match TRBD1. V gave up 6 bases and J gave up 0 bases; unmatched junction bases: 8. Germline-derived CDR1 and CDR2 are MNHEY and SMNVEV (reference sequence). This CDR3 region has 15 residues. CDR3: CASSHQGQLSYEQYF. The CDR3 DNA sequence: TGTGCCAGCAGCCATCAGGGACAGCTCTCCTACGAGCAGTACTTC.

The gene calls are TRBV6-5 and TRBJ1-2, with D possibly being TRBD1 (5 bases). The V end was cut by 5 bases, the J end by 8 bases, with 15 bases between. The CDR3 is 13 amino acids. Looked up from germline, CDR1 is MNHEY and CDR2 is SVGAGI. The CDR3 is CASSMGGSDGYTF. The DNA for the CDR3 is TGTGCCAGCAGTATGGGGGGTAGTGACGGCTACACCTTC.